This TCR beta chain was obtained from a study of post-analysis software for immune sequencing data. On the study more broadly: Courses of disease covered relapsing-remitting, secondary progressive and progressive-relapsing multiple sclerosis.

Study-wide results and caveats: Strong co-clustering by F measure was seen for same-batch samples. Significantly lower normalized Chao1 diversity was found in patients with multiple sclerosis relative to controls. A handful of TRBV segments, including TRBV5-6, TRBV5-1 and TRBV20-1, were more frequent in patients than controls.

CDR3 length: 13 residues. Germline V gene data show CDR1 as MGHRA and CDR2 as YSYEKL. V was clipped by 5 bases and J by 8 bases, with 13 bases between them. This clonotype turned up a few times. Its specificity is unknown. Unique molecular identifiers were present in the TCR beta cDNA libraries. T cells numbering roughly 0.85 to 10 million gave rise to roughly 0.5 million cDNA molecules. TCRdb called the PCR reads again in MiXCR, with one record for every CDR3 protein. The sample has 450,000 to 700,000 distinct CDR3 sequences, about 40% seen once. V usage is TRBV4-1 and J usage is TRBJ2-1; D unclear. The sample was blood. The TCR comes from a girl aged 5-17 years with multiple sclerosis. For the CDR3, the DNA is TGCGCCAGCAGCGCCTCAGACTGGGATGAGCAGTTCTTC. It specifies CASSASDWDEQFF.